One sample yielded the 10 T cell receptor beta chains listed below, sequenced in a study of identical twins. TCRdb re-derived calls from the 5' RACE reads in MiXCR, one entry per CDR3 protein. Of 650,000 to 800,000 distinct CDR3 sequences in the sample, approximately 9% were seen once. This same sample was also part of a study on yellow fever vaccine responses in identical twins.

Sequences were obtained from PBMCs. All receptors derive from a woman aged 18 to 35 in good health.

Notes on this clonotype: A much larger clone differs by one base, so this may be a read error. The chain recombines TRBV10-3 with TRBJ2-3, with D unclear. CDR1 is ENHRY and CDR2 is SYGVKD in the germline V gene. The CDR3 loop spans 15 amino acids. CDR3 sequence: CAISEGQLFTDMQYF. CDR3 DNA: TGTGCCATCAGTGAGGGCCAGCTCTTCACAGATATGCAGTATTTT.

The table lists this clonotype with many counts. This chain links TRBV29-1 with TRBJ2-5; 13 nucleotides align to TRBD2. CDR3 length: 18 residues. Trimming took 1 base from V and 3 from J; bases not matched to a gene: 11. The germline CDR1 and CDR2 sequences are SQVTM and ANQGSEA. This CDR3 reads CSVEVPGTSGIGEETQYF. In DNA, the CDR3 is TGCAGCGTTGAAGTGCCTGGGACTAGCGGGATCGGGGAAGAGACCCAGTACTTC. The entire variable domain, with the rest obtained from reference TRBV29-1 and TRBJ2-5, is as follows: SAVISQKPSRDICQRGTSLTIQCQVDSQVTMMFWYRQQPGQSLTLIATANQGSEATYESGFVIDKFPISRPNLTFSTLTVSNMSPEDSSIYLCSVEVPGTSGIGEETQYFGPGTRLLVL.

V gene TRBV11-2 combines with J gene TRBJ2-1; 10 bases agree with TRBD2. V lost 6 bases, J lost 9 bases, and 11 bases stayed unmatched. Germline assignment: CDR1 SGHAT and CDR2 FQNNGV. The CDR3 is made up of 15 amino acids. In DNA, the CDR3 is TGTGCCAGCAGACCGAGCGGGAGGGTCGTTACTGAGCAGTTCTTC. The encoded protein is CASRPSGRVVTEQFF.

The CDR3 DNA sequence: TGTGCCATCAGTGAAACGAAGGCGGCAGAAAAACTGTTTTTT. It codes for CAISETKAAEKLFF. This chain joins TRBV10-3 and TRBJ1-4, with D unresolved. This CDR3 has 14 amino acids. Trimming took off 3 bases at V and 8 bases at J, with 13 bases between the two ends. Germline V gene sequence: CDR1 ENHRY, CDR2 SYGVKD.

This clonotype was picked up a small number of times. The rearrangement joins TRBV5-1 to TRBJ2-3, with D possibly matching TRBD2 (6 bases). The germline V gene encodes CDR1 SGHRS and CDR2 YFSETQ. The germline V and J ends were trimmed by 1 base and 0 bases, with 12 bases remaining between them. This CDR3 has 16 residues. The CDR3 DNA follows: TGCGCCAGCAGCTTGTCATTAGCGGAGAGCACAGATACGCAGTATTTT. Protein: CASSLSLAESTDTQYF.

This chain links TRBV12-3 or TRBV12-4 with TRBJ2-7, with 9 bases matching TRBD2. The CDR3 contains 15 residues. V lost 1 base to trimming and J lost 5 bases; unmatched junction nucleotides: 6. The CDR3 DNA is TGTGCCAGCAGTTTAGTGGTAGCGGGAGAGGACGAGCAGTACTTC. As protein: CASSLVVAGEDEQYF.

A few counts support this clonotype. CDR3 residues: CSATPGWEQFF. The CDR3 DNA follows: TGCAGTGCTACTCCAGGGTGGGAGCAGTTCTTC. V gene TRBV20-1 combines with J gene TRBJ2-1, with a weak D call TRBD1 (5 bases). In germline, CDR1 is DFQATT, CDR2 SNEGSKA (reference sequence). V lost 4 bases and J lost 10, with 11 bases in between. This CDR3 has 11 amino acids.

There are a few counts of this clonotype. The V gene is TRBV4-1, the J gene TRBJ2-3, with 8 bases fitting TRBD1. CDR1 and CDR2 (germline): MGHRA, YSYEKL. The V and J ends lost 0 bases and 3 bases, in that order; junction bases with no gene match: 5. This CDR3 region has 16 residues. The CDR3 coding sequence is TGCGCCAGCAGCCAAGATAGAGGACAGGGAACAGATACGCAGTATTTT. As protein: CASSQDRGQGTDTQYF.

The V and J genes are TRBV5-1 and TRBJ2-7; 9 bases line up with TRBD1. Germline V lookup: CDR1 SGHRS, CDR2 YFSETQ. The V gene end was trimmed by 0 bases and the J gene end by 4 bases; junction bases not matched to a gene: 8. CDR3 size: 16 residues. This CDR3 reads CASSLELDRGAYEQYF. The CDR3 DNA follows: TGCGCCAGCAGCTTGGAACTGGACAGGGGCGCTTACGAGCAGTACTTC.

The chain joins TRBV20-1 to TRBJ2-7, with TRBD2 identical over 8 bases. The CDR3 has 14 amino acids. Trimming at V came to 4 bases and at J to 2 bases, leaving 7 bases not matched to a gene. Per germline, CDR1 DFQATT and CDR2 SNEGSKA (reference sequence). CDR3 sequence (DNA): TGCAGTGCTACCCAAGCGGGAGCCCCCTACGAGCAGTACTTC. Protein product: CSATQAGAPYEQYF.